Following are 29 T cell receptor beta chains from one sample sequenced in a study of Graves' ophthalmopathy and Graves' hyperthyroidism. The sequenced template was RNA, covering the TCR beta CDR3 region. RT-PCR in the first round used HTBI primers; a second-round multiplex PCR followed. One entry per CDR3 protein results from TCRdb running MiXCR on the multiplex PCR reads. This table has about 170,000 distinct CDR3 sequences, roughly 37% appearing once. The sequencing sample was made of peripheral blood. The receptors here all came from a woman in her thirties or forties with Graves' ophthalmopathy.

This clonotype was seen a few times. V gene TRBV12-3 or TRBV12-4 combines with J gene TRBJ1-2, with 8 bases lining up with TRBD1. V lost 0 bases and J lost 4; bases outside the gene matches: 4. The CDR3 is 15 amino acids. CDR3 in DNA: TGTGCCAGCAGTTTAGCGCGACAGGGGATCTATGGCTACACCTTC. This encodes CASSLARQGIYGYTF.

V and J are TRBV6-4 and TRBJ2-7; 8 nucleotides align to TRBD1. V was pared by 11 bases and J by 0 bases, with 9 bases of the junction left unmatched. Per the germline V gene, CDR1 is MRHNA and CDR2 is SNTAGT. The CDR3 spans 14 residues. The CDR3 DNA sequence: TGTGCCGCCCCCGCGACAGGGGTCTCCTACGAGCAGTACTTC. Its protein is CAAPATGVSYEQYF.

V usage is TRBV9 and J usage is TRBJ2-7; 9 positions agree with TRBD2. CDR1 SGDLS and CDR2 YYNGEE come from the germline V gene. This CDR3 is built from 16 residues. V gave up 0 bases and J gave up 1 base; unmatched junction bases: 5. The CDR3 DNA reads TGTGCCAGCAGCGTAGAGGAGACTAGCGGTTCCTACGAGCAGTACTTC. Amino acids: CASSVEETSGSYEQYF.

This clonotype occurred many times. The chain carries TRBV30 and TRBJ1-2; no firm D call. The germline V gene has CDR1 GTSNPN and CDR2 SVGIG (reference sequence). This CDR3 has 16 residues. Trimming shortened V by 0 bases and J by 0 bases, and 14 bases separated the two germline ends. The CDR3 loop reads CAWSVAGGGTNYGYTF. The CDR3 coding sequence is TGTGCCTGGAGTGTAGCGGGAGGCGGGACTAACTATGGCTACACCTTC.

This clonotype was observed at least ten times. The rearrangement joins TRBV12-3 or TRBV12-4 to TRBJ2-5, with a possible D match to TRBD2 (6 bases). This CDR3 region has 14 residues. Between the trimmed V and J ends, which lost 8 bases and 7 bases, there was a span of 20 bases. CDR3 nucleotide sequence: TGTGCCAGCGCCCAGGTGACTAGTGTGAGGACCCAGTACTTC. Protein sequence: CASAQVTSVRTQYF.

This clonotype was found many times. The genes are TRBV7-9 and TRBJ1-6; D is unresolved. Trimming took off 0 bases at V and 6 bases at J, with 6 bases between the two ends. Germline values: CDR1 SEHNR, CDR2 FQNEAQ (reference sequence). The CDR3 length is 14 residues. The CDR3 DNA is TGTGCCAGCAGCTTAGCACAGACTAATTCACCCCTCCACTTT. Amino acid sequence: CASSLAQTNSPLHF.

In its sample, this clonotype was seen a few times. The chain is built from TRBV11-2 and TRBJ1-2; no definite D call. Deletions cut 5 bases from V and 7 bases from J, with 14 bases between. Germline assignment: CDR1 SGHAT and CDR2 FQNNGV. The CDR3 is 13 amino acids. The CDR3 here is CASSQYRNSGYTF. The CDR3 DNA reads TGTGCCAGCAGCCAATACCGTAACAGTGGCTACACCTTC.

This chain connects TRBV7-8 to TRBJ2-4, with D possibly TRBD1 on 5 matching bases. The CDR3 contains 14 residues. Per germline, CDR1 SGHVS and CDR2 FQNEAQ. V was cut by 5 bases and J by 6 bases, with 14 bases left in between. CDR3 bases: TGTGCCAGCAGCCTCAGGGCCCAGGGAAACATTCAGTACTTC. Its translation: CASSLRAQGNIQYF.

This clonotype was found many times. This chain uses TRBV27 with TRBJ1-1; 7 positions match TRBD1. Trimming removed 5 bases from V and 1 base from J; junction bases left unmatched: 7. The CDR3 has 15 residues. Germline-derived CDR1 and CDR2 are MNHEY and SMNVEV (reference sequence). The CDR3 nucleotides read TGTGCCAGCAGTCCTACGGGACAGCGGAACACTGAAGCTTTCTTT. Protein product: CASSPTGQRNTEAFF.

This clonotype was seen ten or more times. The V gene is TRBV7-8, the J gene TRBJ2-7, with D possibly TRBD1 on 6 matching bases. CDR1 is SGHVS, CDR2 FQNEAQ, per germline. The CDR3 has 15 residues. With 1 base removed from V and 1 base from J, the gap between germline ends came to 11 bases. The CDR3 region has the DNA TGTGCCAGCAGCTTAGGGCAGGGGATATCCTACGAGCAGTACTTC. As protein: CASSLGQGISYEQYF.

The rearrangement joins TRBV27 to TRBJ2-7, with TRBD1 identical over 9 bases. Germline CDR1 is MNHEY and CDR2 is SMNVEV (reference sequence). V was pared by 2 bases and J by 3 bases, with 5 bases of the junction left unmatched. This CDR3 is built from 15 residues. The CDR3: CASSLGRDRVYEQYF. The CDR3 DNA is TGTGCCAGCAGTTTAGGTCGGGACAGGGTCTACGAGCAGTACTTC.

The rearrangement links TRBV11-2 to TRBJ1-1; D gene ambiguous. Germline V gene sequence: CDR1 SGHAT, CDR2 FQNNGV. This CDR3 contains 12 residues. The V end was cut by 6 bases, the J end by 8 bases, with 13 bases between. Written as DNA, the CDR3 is TGTGCCAGCAGAGAGGTTGGGTTCGAAGCTTTCTTT. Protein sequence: CASREVGFEAFF. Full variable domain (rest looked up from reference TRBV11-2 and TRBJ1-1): EAGVAQSPRYKIIEKRQSVAFWCNPISGHATLYWYQQILGQGPKLLIQFQNNGVVDDSQLPKDRFSAERLKGVDSTLKIQPAKLEDSAVYLCASREVGFEAFFGQGTRLTVV.

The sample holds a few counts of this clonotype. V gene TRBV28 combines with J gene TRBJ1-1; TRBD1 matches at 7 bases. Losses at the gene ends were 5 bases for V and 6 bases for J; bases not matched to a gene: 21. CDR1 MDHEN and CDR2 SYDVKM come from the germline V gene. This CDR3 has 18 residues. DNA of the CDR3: TGTGCCAGCAGTGCCATACTAATCAGACAGGGCGGGAGATCTGAAGCTTTCTTT. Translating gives CASSAILIRQGGRSEAFF. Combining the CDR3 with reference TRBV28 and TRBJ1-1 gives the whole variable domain DVKVTQSSRYLVKRTGEKVFLECVQDMDHENMFWYRQDPGLGLRLIYFSYDVKMKEKGDIPEGYSVSREKKERFSLILESASTNQTSMYLCASSAILIRQGGRSEAFFGQGTRLTVV.

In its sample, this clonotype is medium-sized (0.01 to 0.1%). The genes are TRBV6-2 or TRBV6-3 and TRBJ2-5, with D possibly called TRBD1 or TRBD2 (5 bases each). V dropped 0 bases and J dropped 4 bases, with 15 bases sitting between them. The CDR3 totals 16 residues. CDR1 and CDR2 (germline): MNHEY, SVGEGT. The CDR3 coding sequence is TGTGCCAGCAGTTACTCTGGGACCTACGGACGAGAGACCCAGTACTTC. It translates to CASSYSGTYGRETQYF.

CDR3 DNA sequence: TGTGCCAGCAGTTATGGGACAGCCGCTGGCTACACCTTC. This translates into CASSYGTAAGYTF. This chain links TRBV28 with TRBJ1-2, with TRBD1 identical over 7 bases. The CDR3 consists of 13 residues. The germline V gene encodes CDR1 MDHEN and CDR2 SYDVKM. V lost 4 bases to trimming and J lost 7 bases; unmatched junction nucleotides: 6.

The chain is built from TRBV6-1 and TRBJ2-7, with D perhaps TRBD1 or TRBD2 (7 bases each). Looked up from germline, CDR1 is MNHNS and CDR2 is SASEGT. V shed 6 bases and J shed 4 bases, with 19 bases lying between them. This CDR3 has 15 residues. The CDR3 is CASRNYDREGYEQYF. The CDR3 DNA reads TGTGCCAGCAGGAACTACGACAGGGAGGGTTACGAGCAGTACTTC.

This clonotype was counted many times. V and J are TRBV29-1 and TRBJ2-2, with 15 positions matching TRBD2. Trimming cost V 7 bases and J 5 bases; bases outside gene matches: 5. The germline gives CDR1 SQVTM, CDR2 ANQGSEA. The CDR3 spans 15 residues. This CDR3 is CSARTSGGVTGELFF. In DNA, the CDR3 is TGCAGCGCCCGGACTAGCGGGGGGGTTACCGGGGAGCTGTTTTTT.

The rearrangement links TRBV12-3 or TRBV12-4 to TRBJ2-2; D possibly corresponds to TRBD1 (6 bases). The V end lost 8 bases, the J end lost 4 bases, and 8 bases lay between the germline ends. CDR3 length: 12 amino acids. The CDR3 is CASDRSTGELFF. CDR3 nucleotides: TGTGCCAGCGACAGGAGCACCGGGGAGCTGTTTTTT.

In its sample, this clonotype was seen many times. This CDR3 reads CASSLSGTGGIISQPQHF. Here the CDR3 DNA reads TGTGCCAGCAGTTTATCCGGGACAGGAGGAATAATCAGTCAGCCCCAGCATTTT. The chain carries TRBV28 and TRBJ1-5; 8 nucleotides match TRBD1. V trimming: 1 base; J trimming: 6 bases; junction bases outside the gene matches: 14. CDR3 length: 18 amino acids. Germline V gene data show CDR1 as MDHEN and CDR2 as SYDVKM.

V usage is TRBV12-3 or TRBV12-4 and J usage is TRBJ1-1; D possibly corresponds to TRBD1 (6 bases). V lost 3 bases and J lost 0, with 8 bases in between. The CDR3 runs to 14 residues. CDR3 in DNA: TGTGCCAGCAGTTTCGGGACATTGAACACTGAAGCTTTCTTT. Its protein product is CASSFGTLNTEAFF.

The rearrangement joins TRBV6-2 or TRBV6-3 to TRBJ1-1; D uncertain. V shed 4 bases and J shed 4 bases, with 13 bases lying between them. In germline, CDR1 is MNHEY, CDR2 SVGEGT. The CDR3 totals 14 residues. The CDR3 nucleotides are TGTGCCAGCAGTTTTGACCCCCTTGCCACTGAAGCTTTCTTT. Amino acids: CASSFDPLATEAFF.

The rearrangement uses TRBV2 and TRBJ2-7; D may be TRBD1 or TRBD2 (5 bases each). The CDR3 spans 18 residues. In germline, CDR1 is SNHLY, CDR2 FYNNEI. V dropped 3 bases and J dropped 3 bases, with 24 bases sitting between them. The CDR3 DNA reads TGTGCCAGCAGTGAGTTGACGATCTGGGCCGGGACCGACTACGAGCAGTACTTC. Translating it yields CASSELTIWAGTDYEQYF.

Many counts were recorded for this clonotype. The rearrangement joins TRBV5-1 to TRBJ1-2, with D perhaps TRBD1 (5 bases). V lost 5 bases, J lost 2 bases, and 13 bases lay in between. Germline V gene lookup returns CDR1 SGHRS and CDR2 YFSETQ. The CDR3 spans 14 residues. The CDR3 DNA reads TGCGCCAGCAGTTTTGGATGGGGGAACTATGGCTACACCTTC. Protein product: CASSFGWGNYGYTF.

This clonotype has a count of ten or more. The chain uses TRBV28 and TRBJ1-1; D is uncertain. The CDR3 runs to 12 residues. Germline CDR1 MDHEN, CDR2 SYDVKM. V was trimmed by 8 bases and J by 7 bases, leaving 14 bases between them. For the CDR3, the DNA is TGTGCCAGCCGTCGCATGTCGAGTGAAGCTTTCTTT. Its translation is CASRRMSSEAFF. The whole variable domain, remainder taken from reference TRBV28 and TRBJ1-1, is DVKVTQSSRYLVKRTGEKVFLECVQDMDHENMFWYRQDPGLGLRLIYFSYDVKMKEKGDIPEGYSVSREKKERFSLILESASTNQTSMYLCASRRMSSEAFFGQGTRLTVV.

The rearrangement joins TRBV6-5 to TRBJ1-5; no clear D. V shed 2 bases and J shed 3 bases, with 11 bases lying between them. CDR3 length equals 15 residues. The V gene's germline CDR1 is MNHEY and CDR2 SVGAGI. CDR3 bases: TGTGCCAGCAGTTACGTAATGAGCGTCAATCAGCCCCAGCATTTT. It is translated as CASSYVMSVNQPQHF.

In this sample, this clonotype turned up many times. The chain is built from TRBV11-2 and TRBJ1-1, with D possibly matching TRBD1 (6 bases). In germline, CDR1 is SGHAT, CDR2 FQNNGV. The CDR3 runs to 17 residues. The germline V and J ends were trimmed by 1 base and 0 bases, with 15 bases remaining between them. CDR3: CASSLGPQGLLNTEAFF. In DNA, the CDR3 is TGTGCCAGCAGCTTAGGCCCGCAGGGGCTATTGAACACTGAAGCTTTCTTT.

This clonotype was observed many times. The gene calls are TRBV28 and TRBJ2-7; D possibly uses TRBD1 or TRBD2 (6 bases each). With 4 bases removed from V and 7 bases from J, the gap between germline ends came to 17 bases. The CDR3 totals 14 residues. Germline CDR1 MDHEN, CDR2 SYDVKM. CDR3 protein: CASSWTAPGVEQYF. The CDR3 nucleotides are TGTGCCAGCAGTTGGACAGCGCCGGGGGTGGAGCAGTACTTC.

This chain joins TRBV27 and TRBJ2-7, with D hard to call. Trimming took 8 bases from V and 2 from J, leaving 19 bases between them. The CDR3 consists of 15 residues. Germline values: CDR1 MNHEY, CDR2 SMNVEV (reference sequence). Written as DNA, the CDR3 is TGTGCCAGCCCTAAGCTAGGAACGGATACCTACGAGCAGTACTTC. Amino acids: CASPKLGTDTYEQYF.

The CDR3 coding sequence is TGCGCCAGCAGTGAGGGGACCAATCAGCCCCAGCATTTT. It yields the protein CASSEGTNQPQHF. This rearrangement joins TRBV10-1 to TRBJ1-5, with D possibly being TRBD1 (5 bases). CDR3 length equals 13 residues. CDR1 WNHNN and CDR2 SYGVQD come from the germline V gene (reference sequence). Trimming cost V 2 bases and J 3 bases, with 5 bases left between them.